Shown below are 3 T cell receptor beta chains from a single sample sequenced in a study of T cell repertoires in cytomegalovirus infection. These receptors' targets are unknown. TCRdb passed the reads through MiXCR, listing each CDR3 protein once. The sample shows around 500,000 distinct CDR3 sequences, about 42% of them seen only once. The sequencing here drew on cultured PBMCs, taken from culture after CMV antigen stimulation. The source is a human donor in good health (CMV status not recorded). Some clones in this sample may be carry-over from other donors' samples.

There are a few counts of this clonotype. The rearrangement uses TRBV24-1 and TRBJ2-1; TRBD2 aligns across 9 bases. CDR1 is KGHDR, CDR2 SFDVKD, per germline. Trimming cost V 9 bases and J 2 bases; bases outside gene matches: 19. This CDR3 region has 19 residues. The CDR3 loop reads CATSPSRVAGVTPYNEQFF. The CDR3 nucleotides read TGTGCCACCTCCCCGTCTAGAGTAGCGGGGGTGACTCCCTACAATGAGCAGTTCTTC.

The table lists this clonotype with a few counts. The gene calls are TRBV7-2 and TRBJ1-6, with D possibly TRBD1 on 5 matching bases. The CDR3 loop spans 15 amino acids. Trimming removed 3 bases at V and 10 bases at J, with 16 bases between. The V gene's germline CDR1 is SGHTA and CDR2 FQGNSA. CDR3 in DNA: TGTGCCAGCAGCTTTGGTACAGGATCAAGGTCACCCCTCCACTTT. This encodes CASSFGTGSRSPLHF.

This clonotype came up once. V and J are TRBV28 and TRBJ1-3; D gene uncertain. The germline V gene encodes CDR1 MDHEN and CDR2 SYDVKM. This CDR3 contains 16 residues. The germline V and J ends were trimmed by 4 bases and 3 bases, with 16 bases remaining between them. CDR3 bases: TGTGCCAGCAGTTCGTCCGAAGTGTTGGGTGGAAACACCATATATTTT. Translating it yields CASSSSEVLGGNTIYF. The full variable domain, in which reference TRBV28 and TRBJ1-3 provide the parts outside the CDR3, is DVKVTQSSRYLVKRTGEKVFLECVQDMDHENMFWYRQDPGLGLRLIYFSYDVKMKEKGDIPEGYSVSREKKERFSLILESASTNQTSMYLCASSSSEVLGGNTIYFGEGSWLTVV.